What follows are 4 T cell receptor beta chains derived from one specimen sequenced in a study of blood T cells in healthy people across ages. The second PCR ran roughly 6 to 11 cycles with a sample-barcoded 5' primer and J-beta primers. MiXCR was run by TCRdb on the 5' RACE reads, yielding one entry per CDR3 protein. The repertoire includes 1,500,000 or so distinct CDR3 sequences, approximately 59% of them detected once, and over 5% sits in the top ten. The sequenced material came from blood. Every receptor here comes from a man between 18 and 29 years old in good health.

The chain joins TRBV14 to TRBJ2-3; D not resolved. Germline V gene data show CDR1 as SGHDN and CDR2 as FVKESK. The ends were cut back, 3 bases at V and 6 bases at J, with 22 bases in the middle. This CDR3 comprises 17 residues. CDR3 sequence reads: CASSQKSRASLKDTQYF. In nucleotides, the CDR3 is TGTGCCAGCAGCCAGAAGAGCCGGGCCTCCCTAAAGGATACGCAGTATTTT. Using reference TRBV14 and TRBJ2-3 for the parts outside the CDR3, the full variable domain is EAGVTQFPSHSVIEKGQTVTLRCDPISGHDNLYWYRRVMGKEIKFLLHFVKESKQDESGMPNNRFLAERTGGTYSTLKVQPAELEDSGVYFCASSQKSRASLKDTQYFGPGTRLTVL.

The genes are TRBV7-2 and TRBJ1-1; a possible D gene is TRBD1 (6 bases). The V gene lost 8 bases and the J gene lost 2 bases, with 15 bases spanning the gap. Per the germline V gene, CDR1 is SGHTA and CDR2 is FQGNSA. CDR3 size: 14 residues. The CDR3 is CASGDPDSNTEAFF. Written as DNA, the CDR3 is TGTGCCAGCGGGGACCCGGACAGTAACACTGAAGCTTTCTTT.

V gene TRBV6-5 combines with J gene TRBJ2-3; TRBD2 aligns across 8 bases. CDR3 length equals 14 residues. Germline-derived CDR1 and CDR2 are MNHEY and SVGAGI. V shed 6 bases, J shed 5 bases, and the junction held 7 bases outside the gene matches. CDR3: CASSLGGVVDTQYF. In DNA, the CDR3 is TGTGCCAGCAGCCTCGGGGGGGTGGTAGATACGCAGTATTTT.

This clonotype was seen a few times. V is TRBV11-2 and J is TRBJ2-7; D is ambiguous. The CDR3 is 15 residues long. V gave up 1 base and J gave up 3 bases, with 13 bases separating them. Germline V gene sequence: CDR1 SGHAT, CDR2 FQNNGV. The CDR3 loop reads CASSLGSSEIYEQYF. The CDR3, as DNA: TGTGCCAGCAGCTTAGGGTCTAGTGAAATCTACGAGCAGTACTTC. The variable domain in full, with the rest retrieved from reference TRBV11-2 and TRBJ2-7, is EAGVAQSPRYKIIEKRQSVAFWCNPISGHATLYWYQQILGQGPKLLIQFQNNGVVDDSQLPKDRFSAERLKGVDSTLKIQPAKLEDSAVYLCASSLGSSEIYEQYFGPGTRLTVT.